The source of this T cell receptor beta chain is a study of regulatory T cells in long-lasting Graves disease. Study-wide points: Persistent Graves' disease cases displayed lower TCR diversity than newly diagnosed ones. The study found TRBV28, TRBJ1-2 and TRBJ2-5 favored in persistent disease.

Indicated time point: persistent/refractory GD, antithyroid drugs over 5 years with positive TRAb. Preparation of the TCR library used RNA extracted from PBMCs. CDR3 length equals 13 residues. CDR1 and CDR2 from the germline V gene are MGHRA and YSYEKL. The V end was cut by 1 base, the J end by 9 bases, with 10 bases between. This clonotype was observed a few times. Its specificity is not known. Investigators prepared the TCR beta libraries by applying iRepertoire HTBI primers and Arm-PCR of CDR3 regions. TCRdb re-derived calls from the multiplex PCR reads in MiXCR, one entry per CDR3 protein. There are about 470,000 distinct CDR3 sequences in the sample; less than 25% occur only once, and about 7.8% lies in the top ten.

The chain combines TRBV4-1 with TRBJ1-5, with D hard to call. The sequencing used peripheral blood mononuclear cells (PBMCs), collected when the disease was refractory, from a patient treated with antithyroid drugs. This clonotype was obtained from a female donor with Graves disease. The CDR3 sequence is CASSQGGPWPQHF. CDR3 DNA sequence: TGCGCCAGCAGCCAAGGGGGTCCTTGGCCCCAGCATTTT.